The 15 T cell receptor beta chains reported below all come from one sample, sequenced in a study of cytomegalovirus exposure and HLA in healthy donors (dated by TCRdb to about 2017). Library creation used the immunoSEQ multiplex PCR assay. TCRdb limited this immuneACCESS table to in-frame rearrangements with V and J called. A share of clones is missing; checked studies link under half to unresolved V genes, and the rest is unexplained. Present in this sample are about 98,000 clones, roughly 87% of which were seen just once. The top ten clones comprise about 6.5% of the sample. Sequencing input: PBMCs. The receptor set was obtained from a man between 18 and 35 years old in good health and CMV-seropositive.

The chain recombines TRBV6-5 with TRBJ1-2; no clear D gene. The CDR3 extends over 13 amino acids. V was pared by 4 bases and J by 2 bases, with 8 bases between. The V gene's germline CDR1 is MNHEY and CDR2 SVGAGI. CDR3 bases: TGTGCCAGCAGTTCAACAAGAAACTATGGCTACACCTTC. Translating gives CASSSTRNYGYTF.

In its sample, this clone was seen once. The CDR3 nucleotides read TGTGCCAGCAGCCTGTCCGGGACAGATGGCTCTGGGGCCAACGTCCTGACTTTC. This codes for CASSLSGTDGSGANVLTF. The V and J genes are TRBV5-5 and TRBJ2-6; 7 bases fit TRBD1. This CDR3 is 18 amino acids long. Trimming at V came to 4 bases and at J to 0 bases, leaving 10 bases not matched to a gene. Germline values: CDR1 SGHKS, CDR2 YYEKEE (reference sequence).

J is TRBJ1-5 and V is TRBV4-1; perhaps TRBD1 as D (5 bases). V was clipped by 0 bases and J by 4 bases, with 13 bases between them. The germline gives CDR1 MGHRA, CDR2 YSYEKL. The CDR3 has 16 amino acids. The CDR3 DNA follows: TGCGCCAGCAGCCAAGAACGGGGGGTAGCAAATCAGCCCCAGCATTTT. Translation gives CASSQERGVANQPQHF.

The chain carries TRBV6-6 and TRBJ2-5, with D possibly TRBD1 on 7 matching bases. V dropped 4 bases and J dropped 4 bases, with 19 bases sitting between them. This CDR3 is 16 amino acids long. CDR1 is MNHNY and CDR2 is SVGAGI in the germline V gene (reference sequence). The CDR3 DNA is TGTGCCAGCAGTTCCAAGTCGGAGGGGGCTGGAGAGACCCAGTACTTC. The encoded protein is CASSSKSEGAGETQYF.

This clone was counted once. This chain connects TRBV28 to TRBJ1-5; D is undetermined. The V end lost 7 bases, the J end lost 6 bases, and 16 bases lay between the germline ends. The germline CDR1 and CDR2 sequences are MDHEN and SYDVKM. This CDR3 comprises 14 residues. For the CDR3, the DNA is TGTGCCAGCATTAGCCCCACATCGGCTCAGCCCCAGCATTTT. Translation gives CASISPTSAQPQHF.

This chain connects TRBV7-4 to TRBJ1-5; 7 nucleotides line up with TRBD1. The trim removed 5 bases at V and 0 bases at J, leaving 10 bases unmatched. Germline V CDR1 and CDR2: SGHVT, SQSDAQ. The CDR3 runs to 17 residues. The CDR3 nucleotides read TGTGCCAGCAGCCCCCCCGAGACAGGGAGTAGCAATCAGCCCCAGCATTTT. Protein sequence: CASSPPETGSSNQPQHF. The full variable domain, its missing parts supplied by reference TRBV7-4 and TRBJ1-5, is GAGVSQSPRYKVAKRGRDVALRCDSISGHVTLYWYRQTLGQGSEVLTYSQSDAQRDKSGRPSGRFSAERPERSVSTLKIQRTEQGDSAVYLCASSPPETGSSNQPQHFGDGTRLSIL.

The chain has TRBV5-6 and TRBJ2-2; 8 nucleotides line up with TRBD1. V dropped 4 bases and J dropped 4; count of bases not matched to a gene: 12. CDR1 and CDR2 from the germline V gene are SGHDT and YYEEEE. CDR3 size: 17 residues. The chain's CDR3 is CASSRFPGQAITGELFF. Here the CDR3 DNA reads TGTGCCAGCAGCCGATTTCCGGGACAGGCGATCACCGGGGAGCTGTTTTTT.

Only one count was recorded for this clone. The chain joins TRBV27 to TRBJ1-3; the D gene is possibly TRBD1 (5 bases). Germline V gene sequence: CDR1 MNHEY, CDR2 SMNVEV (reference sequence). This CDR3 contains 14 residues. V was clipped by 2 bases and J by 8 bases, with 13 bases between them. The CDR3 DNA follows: TGTGCCAGCAGTTTACGCCGGGGGTCAGACACCATATATTTT. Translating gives CASSLRRGSDTIYF.

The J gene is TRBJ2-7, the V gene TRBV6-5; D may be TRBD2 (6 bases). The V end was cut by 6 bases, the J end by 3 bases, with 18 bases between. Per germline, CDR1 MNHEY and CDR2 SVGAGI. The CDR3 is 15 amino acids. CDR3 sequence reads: CASSAGGSLDYEQYF. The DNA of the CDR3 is TGTGCCAGCAGCGCTGGGGGGAGTCTTGACTACGAGCAGTACTTC.

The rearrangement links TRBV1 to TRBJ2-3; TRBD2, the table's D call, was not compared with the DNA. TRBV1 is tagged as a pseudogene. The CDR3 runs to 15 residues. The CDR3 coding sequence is TGCACCACCATAATACCGGGACTAGTATCCGATACGCAGTATTTT. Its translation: CTTIIPGLVSDTQYF.

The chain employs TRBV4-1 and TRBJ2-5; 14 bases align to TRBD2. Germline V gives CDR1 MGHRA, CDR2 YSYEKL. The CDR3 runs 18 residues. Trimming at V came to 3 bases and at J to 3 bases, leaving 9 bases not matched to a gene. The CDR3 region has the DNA TGCGCCAGCAGCCAGTTGGAATTGGGACTAGCGGGGGAAGAGACCCAGTACTTC. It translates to CASSQLELGLAGEETQYF.

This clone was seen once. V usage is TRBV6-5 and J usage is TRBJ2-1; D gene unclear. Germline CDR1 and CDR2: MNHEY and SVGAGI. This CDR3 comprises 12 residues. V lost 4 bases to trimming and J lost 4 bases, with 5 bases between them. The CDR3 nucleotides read TGTGCCAGCAGTTCAACTTACAATGAGCAGTTCTTC. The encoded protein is CASSSTYNEQFF.

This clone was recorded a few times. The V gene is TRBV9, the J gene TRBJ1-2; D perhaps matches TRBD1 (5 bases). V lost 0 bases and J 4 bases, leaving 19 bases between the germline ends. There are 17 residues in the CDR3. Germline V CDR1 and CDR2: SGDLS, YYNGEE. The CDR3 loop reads CASSVGSPALRGYGYTF. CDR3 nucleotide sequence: TGTGCCAGCAGCGTAGGATCCCCTGCTCTTAGGGGCTATGGCTACACCTTC.

The CDR3 nucleotides read TGTGCCAGCAGCCCCGGGATGAACACCGGGGAGCTGTTTTTT. Residues: CASSPGMNTGELFF. This chain uses TRBV14 with TRBJ2-2; weak D call: TRBD2 (5 bases). The V end lost 4 bases, the J end lost 1 base, and 7 bases lay between the germline ends. Germline V gives CDR1 SGHDN, CDR2 FVKESK. The CDR3 runs to 14 residues.

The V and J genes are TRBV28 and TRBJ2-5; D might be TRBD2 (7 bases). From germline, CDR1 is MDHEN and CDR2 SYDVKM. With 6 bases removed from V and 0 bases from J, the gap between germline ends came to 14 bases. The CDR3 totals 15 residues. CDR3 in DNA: TGTGCCAGCAGAAGGGGGGGGACGTACCAAGAGACCCAGTACTTC. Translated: CASRRGGTYQETQYF. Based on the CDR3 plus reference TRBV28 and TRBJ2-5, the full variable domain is DVKVTQSSRYLVKRTGEKVFLECVQDMDHENMFWYRQDPGLGLRLIYFSYDVKMKEKGDIPEGYSVSREKKERFSLILESASTNQTSMYLCASRRGGTYQETQYFGPGTRLLVL.